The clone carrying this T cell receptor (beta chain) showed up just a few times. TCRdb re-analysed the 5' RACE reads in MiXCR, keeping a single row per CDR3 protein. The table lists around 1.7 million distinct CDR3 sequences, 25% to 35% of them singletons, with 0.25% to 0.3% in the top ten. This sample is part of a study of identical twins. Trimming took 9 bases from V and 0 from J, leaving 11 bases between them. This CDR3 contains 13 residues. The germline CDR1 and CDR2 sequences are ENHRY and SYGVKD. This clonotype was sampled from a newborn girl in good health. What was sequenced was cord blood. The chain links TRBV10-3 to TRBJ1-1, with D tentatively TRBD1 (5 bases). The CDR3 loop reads CAITGTVNTEAFF. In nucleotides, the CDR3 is TGTGCCATTACGGGGACGGTGAACACTGAAGCTTTCTTT.